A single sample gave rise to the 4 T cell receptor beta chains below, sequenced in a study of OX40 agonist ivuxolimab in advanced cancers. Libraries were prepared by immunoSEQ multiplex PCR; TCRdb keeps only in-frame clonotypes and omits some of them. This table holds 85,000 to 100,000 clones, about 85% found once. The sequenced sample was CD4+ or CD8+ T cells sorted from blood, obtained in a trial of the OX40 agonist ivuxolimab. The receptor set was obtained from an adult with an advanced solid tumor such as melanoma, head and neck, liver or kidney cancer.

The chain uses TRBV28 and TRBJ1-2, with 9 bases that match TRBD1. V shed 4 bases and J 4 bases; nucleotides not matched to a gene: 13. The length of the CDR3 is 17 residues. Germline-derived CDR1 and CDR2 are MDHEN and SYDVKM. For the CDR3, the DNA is TGTGCCAGCAGTTCGACAACCGGGACAGGGTATCCCTATGGCTACACCTTC. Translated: CASSSTTGTGYPYGYTF.

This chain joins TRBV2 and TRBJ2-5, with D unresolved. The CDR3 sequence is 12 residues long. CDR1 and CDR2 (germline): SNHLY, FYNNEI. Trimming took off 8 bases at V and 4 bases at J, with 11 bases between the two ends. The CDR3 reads CASSRPVETQYF. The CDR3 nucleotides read TGTGCCAGCTCCCGGCCGGTAGAGACCCAGTACTTC. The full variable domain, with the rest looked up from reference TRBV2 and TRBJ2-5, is EPEVTQTPSHQVTQMGQEVILRCVPISNHLYFYWYRQILGQKVEFLVSFYNNEISEKSEIFDDQFSVERPDGSNFTLKIRSTKLEDSAMYFCASSRPVETQYFGPGTRLLVL.

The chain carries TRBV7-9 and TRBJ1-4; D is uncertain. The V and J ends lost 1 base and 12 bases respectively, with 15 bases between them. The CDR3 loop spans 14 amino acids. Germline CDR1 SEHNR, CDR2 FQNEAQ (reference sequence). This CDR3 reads CASSLGGASEELFF. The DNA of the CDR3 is TGTGCCAGCAGCTTAGGAGGTGCTTCCGAGGAACTGTTTTTT.

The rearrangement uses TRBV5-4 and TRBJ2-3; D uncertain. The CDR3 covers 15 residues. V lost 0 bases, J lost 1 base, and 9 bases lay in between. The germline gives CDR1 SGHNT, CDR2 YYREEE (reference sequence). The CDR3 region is CASSLAHLGTDTQYF. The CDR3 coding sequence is TGTGCCAGCAGCTTGGCCCACTTAGGCACAGATACGCAGTATTTT.